What follows are 5 T cell receptor beta chains derived from one specimen sequenced in a study of CD8 T cells in ankylosing spondylitis. Whole-study findings and limits: Characteristic of ankylosing spondylitis blood, it appeared, was a TCR beta motif comprising 7 to 9 highly homologous variants.

These receptors' antigens are unknown. TCRdb analysed the 5' RACE reads with MiXCR anew, one entry per CDR3 protein. In the table there are roughly 450,000 distinct CDR3 sequences, about 25% of which are singletons. The specimen was blood, either unsorted or a sorted T cell fraction (not recorded which). The receptors come from a male donor with ankylosing spondylitis.

This clonotype was seen more than once but under ten times. The chain is built from TRBV3-1 and TRBJ1-1; D remains unclear. The germline gives CDR1 LGHDT, CDR2 YNNKEL (reference sequence). The V gene lost 0 bases and the J gene lost 11 bases, with 16 bases spanning the gap. The CDR3 extends over 14 amino acids. The CDR3 loop reads CASSQDRLGLWAFF. The CDR3 DNA is TGTGCCAGCAGCCAAGATCGACTCGGACTTTGGGCTTTCTTT. The full variable domain, completed using reference TRBV3-1 and TRBJ1-1, is DTAVSQTPKYLVTQMGNDKSIKCEQNLGHDTMYWYKQDSKKFLKIMFSYNNKELIINETVPNRFSPKSPDKAHLNLHINSLELGDSAVYFCASSQDRLGLWAFFGQGTRLTVV.

This clonotype was picked up a small number of times. The rearrangement links TRBV5-1 to TRBJ2-2; D is unclear. This CDR3 comprises 15 residues. Trimming pared 0 bases from V and 1 base from J, leaving 7 bases between. Germline CDR1 is SGHRS and CDR2 is YFSETQ. CDR3 sequence: CASSLGAQNTGELFF. The CDR3 DNA reads TGCGCCAGCAGCTTGGGGGCACAGAACACCGGGGAGCTGTTTTTT.

This clonotype was recorded a few times. The chain combines TRBV6-2 or TRBV6-3 with TRBJ1-5, with D unclear. Germline CDR1 and CDR2: MNHEY and SVGEGT. Trimming pared 2 bases from V and 4 bases from J, leaving 3 bases between. The CDR3 covers 12 residues. The CDR3 sequence is CASSYRNQPQHF. The CDR3 coding sequence is TGTGCCAGCAGTTACCGTAATCAGCCCCAGCATTTT.

The J gene is TRBJ1-3, the V gene TRBV12-3 or TRBV12-4; D remains ambiguous. The CDR3 runs to 14 residues. V shed 5 bases and J shed 0 bases, with 8 bases lying between them. CDR3 region: CASSLGYSGNTIYF. The CDR3 DNA is TGTGCCAGCAGTCTGGGGTACTCTGGAAACACCATATATTTT.

This clonotype was counted a few times. The chain combines TRBV4-2 with TRBJ2-1; D not certain. The CDR3 spans 12 residues. The germline V gene has CDR1 LGHNA and CDR2 YNFKEQ. Between the trimmed V and J ends, which lost 2 bases and 5 bases, there was a span of 4 bases. The CDR3 loop reads CASSQQDNEQFF. In DNA form, the CDR3 reads TGTGCCAGCAGCCAACAGGACAATGAGCAGTTCTTC.